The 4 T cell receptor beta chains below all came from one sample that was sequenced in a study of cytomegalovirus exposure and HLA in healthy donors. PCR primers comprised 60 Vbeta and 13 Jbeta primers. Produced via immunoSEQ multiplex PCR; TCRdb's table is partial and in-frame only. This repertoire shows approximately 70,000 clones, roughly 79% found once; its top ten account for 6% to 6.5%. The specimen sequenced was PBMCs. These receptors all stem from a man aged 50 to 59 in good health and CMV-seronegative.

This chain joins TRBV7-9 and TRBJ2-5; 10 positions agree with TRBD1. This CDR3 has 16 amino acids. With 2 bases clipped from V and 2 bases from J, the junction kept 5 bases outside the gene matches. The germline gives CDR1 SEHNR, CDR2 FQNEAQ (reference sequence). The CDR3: CASSLIGTGVQETQYF. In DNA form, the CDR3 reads TGTGCCAGCAGCTTAATCGGGACAGGGGTTCAAGAGACCCAGTACTTC.

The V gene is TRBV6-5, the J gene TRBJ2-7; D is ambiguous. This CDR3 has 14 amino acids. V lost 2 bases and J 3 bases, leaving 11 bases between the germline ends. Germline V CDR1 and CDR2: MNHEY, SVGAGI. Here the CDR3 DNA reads TGTGCCAGCAGTTACGAGGATAACAACTACGAGCAGTACTTC. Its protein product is CASSYEDNNYEQYF.

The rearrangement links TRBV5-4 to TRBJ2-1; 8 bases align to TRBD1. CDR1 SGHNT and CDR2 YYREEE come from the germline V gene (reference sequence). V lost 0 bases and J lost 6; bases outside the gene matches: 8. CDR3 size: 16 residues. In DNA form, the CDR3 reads TGTGCCAGCAGCTTGGTTGGGACAGGCCTGCTCAATGAGCAGTTCTTC. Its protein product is CASSLVGTGLLNEQFF.

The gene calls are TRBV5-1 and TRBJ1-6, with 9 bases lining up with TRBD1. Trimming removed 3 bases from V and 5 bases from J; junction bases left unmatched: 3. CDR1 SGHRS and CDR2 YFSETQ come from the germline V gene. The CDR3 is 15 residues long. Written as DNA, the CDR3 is TGCGCCAGCAGCTCGGGGACAGGGAATAATTCACCCCTCCACTTT. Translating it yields CASSSGTGNNSPLHF. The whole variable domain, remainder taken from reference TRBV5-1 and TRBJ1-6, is KAGVTQTPRYLIKTRGQQVTLSCSPISGHRSVSWYQQTPGQGLQFLFEYFSETQRNKGNFPGRFSGRQFSNSRSEMNVSTLELGDSALYLCASSSGTGNNSPLHFGNGTRLTVT.